The 20 T cell receptor beta chains in this list originate from one sample, sequenced in a study of T cells after yellow fever vaccination. A single record per CDR3 protein comes from TCRdb applying MiXCR to the 5' RACE reads. The table shows under 600,000 distinct CDR3 sequences, with about 13% occurring only once. Sequencing used PBMCs, obtained on the day of the yellow fever booster vaccination. All receptors come from a young man who received the YFV17D yellow fever vaccine.

This clonotype was counted a few times. The chain has TRBV7-9 and TRBJ1-1, with D tentatively TRBD1 (5 bases). CDR3 length: 15 amino acids. Germline V gene lookup returns CDR1 SEHNR and CDR2 FQNEAQ (reference sequence). Trimming took off 5 bases at V and 7 bases at J, with 20 bases between the two ends. This CDR3 reads CASSRGWDGRGEAFF. DNA for the CDR3: TGTGCCAGCAGCCGGGGGTGGGACGGTAGAGGTGAAGCTTTCTTT.

This clonotype showed up just a few times. V and J are TRBV7-2 and TRBJ2-1, with 9 positions matching TRBD2. Trimming at V came to 4 bases and at J to 3 bases, leaving 10 bases not matched to a gene. CDR1 is SGHTA and CDR2 is FQGNSA in the germline V gene. The CDR3 has 17 residues. For the CDR3, the DNA is TGTGCCAGCAGCTCGAGTTATAGCGGGAGTGGCTACAATGAGCAGTTCTTC. Its protein product is CASSSSYSGSGYNEQFF.

A few counts support this clonotype. The gene calls are TRBV5-6 and TRBJ2-7, with D unclear. Germline values: CDR1 SGHDT, CDR2 YYEEEE. The CDR3 spans 11 residues. Trimming left V 6 bases short and J 6 bases short, with 10 bases between. The CDR3, as DNA: TGTGCCAGCACCAATAGGGCCGAGCAGTACTTC. Protein sequence: CASTNRAEQYF.

This chain links TRBV24-1 with TRBJ2-3; a weak D match, TRBD1 (7 bases). The length of the CDR3 is 15 residues. Trimming cost V 10 bases and J 2 bases, with 18 bases left between them. Germline assignment: CDR1 KGHDR and CDR2 SFDVKD. This CDR3 reads CATEEPGGPTDTQYF. DNA for the CDR3: TGTGCCACAGAAGAACCAGGGGGGCCCACAGATACGCAGTATTTT.

The chain couples TRBV6-5 to TRBJ1-2, with 9 bases lining up with TRBD1. This CDR3 contains 17 residues. Germline V gene sequence: CDR1 MNHEY, CDR2 SVGAGI. J was trimmed by 3 bases and V by 2 bases; bases with no gene match: 10. CDR3: CASSYPQNRGLDYGYTF. CDR3 DNA: TGTGCCAGCAGTTACCCACAAAACAGGGGGCTGGACTATGGCTACACCTTC.

This chain connects TRBV12-5 to TRBJ2-7; 7 bases agree with TRBD1. Germline values: CDR1 LGHNT, CDR2 FRNRAP. This CDR3 has 13 amino acids. The junction had 8 bases not matched to a gene; V was cut back by 7 bases and J by 5 bases. CDR3 bases: TGTGCTAGTGCCGGACAGGAAGTCCACGAGCAGTACTTC. Translated: CASAGQEVHEQYF.

This clonotype was counted between two and nine times. V usage is TRBV7-2 and J usage is TRBJ2-1, with 13 bases that match TRBD2. This CDR3 region has 13 residues. Germline CDR1 is SGHTA and CDR2 is FQGNSA. V gave up 5 bases and J gave up 15 bases; unmatched junction bases: 7. This chain's CDR3 is CASSTGLAGDRFF. CDR3 bases: TGTGCCAGCAGCACCGGACTAGCGGGAGATAGGTTCTTC.

The chain is built from TRBV15 and TRBJ1-4; the D is unclear. Germline-derived CDR1 and CDR2 are LNHNV and YYDKDF (reference sequence). Trimming shortened V by 0 bases and J by 8 bases, and 13 bases separated the two germline ends. CDR3 length: 15 residues. The CDR3 region has the DNA TGTGCCACCAGCAGAGATGCGCTCATAAGAGAAAAACTGTTTTTT. Translation: CATSRDALIREKLFF. Full variable domain (rest looked up from reference TRBV15 and TRBJ1-4): DAMVIQNPRYQVTQFGKPVTLSCSQTLNHNVMYWYQQKSSQAPKLLFHYYDKDFNNEADTPDNFQSRRPNTSFCFLDIRSPGLGDTAMYLCATSRDALIREKLFFGSGTQLSVL.

This chain uses TRBV12-3 or TRBV12-4 with TRBJ1-6; TRBD1 aligns across 8 bases. Losses at the gene ends were 5 bases for V and 6 bases for J; bases not matched to a gene: 3. This CDR3 has 14 residues. CDR3 DNA sequence: TGTGCCAGCAGTGACAGGGGCGGTAATTCACCCCTCCACTTT. Its protein is CASSDRGGNSPLHF.

This clonotype turned up a few times. The chain carries TRBV20-1 and TRBJ2-7; D is unclear. The germline V gene encodes CDR1 DFQATT and CDR2 SNEGSKA (reference sequence). The CDR3 contains 10 residues. V lost 2 bases to trimming and J lost 4 bases, with 3 bases between them. The CDR3 DNA follows: TGCAGTGCTAGACAGTACGAGCAGTACTTC. Residues: CSARQYEQYF.

The chain couples TRBV6-2 or TRBV6-3 to TRBJ2-7; 7 bases map to TRBD2. Germline lookup yields CDR1 MNHEY and CDR2 SVGEGT. This CDR3 contains 17 residues. The J segment lost 1 base and the V segment lost 4 bases, leaving 13 bases of the junction unmatched. The CDR3 DNA reads TGTGCCAGCAGTTCCCGCCGACTAGCCTCGAGATCCTACGAGCAGTACTTC. Its protein is CASSSRRLASRSYEQYF.

This clonotype was seen repeatedly, ten times or more. The chain carries TRBV28 and TRBJ1-5; 10 bases agree with TRBD1. Losses at the gene ends were 7 bases for V and 5 bases for J; bases not matched to a gene: 8. The CDR3 consists of 15 residues. Germline CDR1 is MDHEN and CDR2 is SYDVKM. The CDR3 is CASTTTGGGYQPQHF. DNA of the CDR3: TGTGCCAGCACTACGACAGGGGGCGGATATCAGCCCCAGCATTTT.

This clonotype was seen only a few times. The chain employs TRBV12-3 or TRBV12-4 and TRBJ2-5, with D uncertain. The CDR3 totals 12 residues. Trimming removed 7 bases from V and 5 bases from J, with 11 bases in between. The CDR3 loop is CASTSVGETQYF. CDR3 DNA: TGTGCCAGCACCTCGGTCGGGGAGACCCAGTACTTC.

This clonotype was picked up a small number of times. The gene calls are TRBV5-1 and TRBJ2-2; TRBD2 might be the D (6 bases). V lost 4 bases to trimming and J lost 7 bases, with 17 bases between them. This CDR3 spans 15 amino acids. Germline V gives CDR1 SGHRS, CDR2 YFSETQ. In DNA form, the CDR3 reads TGCGCCAGCAGCCCCGCGGCGGGAACTGGCGGGGAGCTGTTTTTT. It is translated as CASSPAAGTGGELFF.

The gene calls are TRBV7-6 and TRBJ2-4, with TRBD1 matching 9 bases. The CDR3 length is 18 residues. The V gene end was trimmed by 5 bases and the J gene end by 1 base; junction bases not matched to a gene: 12. Per germline, CDR1 SGHVS and CDR2 FNYEAQ. CDR3 sequence (DNA): TGTGCCAGCAGCGCCGCGCCCGGGACAGGGAATGCCAAAAACATTCAGTACTTC. Amino acids: CASSAAPGTGNAKNIQYF.

This clonotype was seen more than once but under ten times. The chain combines TRBV7-2 with TRBJ1-6; D ambiguous. Trimming stripped 6 bases from V and 8 bases from J, with 11 bases between. Germline-derived CDR1 and CDR2 are SGHTA and FQGNSA. This CDR3 has 13 residues. The CDR3 bases are TGTGCCAGCAGTCTTAAAATACATTCACCCCTCCACTTT. Its translation: CASSLKIHSPLHF.

The genes are TRBV11-3 and TRBJ1-1, with D possibly matching TRBD1 (5 bases). The V gene's germline CDR1 is SGHNT and CDR2 YENEEA. V lost 5 bases to trimming and J lost 2 bases, with 12 bases between them. This CDR3 has 14 residues. The CDR3: CASSERGHNTEAFF. For the CDR3, the DNA is TGTGCCAGCAGCGAACGTGGACATAACACTGAAGCTTTCTTT.

The J gene is TRBJ1-1, the V gene TRBV6-5; D unclear. Trimming pared 2 bases from V and 0 bases from J, leaving 13 bases between. Germline V gene lookup returns CDR1 MNHEY and CDR2 SVGAGI. This CDR3 region has 16 residues. The CDR3 region is CASSYPVASMNTEAFF. The CDR3 DNA follows: TGTGCCAGCAGTTACCCAGTGGCTAGCATGAACACTGAAGCTTTCTTT.

A few counts support this clonotype. The chain links TRBV10-2 to TRBJ2-7; D remains ambiguous. The CDR3 totals 13 residues. Germline V gene sequence: CDR1 WSHSY, CDR2 SAAADI. V was clipped by 5 bases and J by 9 bases, with 17 bases between them. The CDR3 reads CASSPDGLIGQYF. Here the CDR3 DNA reads TGCGCCAGCAGTCCAGACGGGCTAATAGGGCAGTACTTC.

This clonotype was seen only a few times. The chain carries TRBV6-2 or TRBV6-3 and TRBJ1-6; D remains ambiguous. Germline loops: CDR1 MNHEY, CDR2 SVGEGT. The CDR3 length is 13 residues. Trimming left V 0 bases short and J 7 bases short, with 4 bases between. CDR3 nucleotides: TGTGCCAGCAGTTACTCTTCGAATTCACCCCTCCACTTT. This encodes CASSYSSNSPLHF.